The 4 T cell receptor beta chains presented below share a single source sample, sequenced in a study of T cells in Graves' hyperthyroidism and ophthalmopathy. Amplification targeted TCR beta CDR3 regions from RNA transcripts. Researchers ran a first-round RT-PCR on the TCR CDR3 using the HTBI primer set. TCRdb used MiXCR to reprocess the multiplex PCR reads, holding one entry per CDR3 protein. The sample lists around 500,000 distinct CDR3 sequences, under 25% occurring once. The sequenced material came from blood. These receptors originate from a woman in her 70s with Graves' ophthalmopathy.

This clonotype appeared a few times. The chain links TRBV10-3 to TRBJ2-7; 11 nucleotides line up with TRBD2. The CDR3 is 15 residues long. Germline loops: CDR1 ENHRY, CDR2 SYGVKD. V trimming: 3 bases; J trimming: 1 base; junction bases outside the gene matches: 2. The CDR3 region is CAISDLAGGSYEQYF. CDR3 coding DNA: TGTGCCATCAGTGACTTAGCGGGAGGGTCCTACGAGCAGTACTTC.

This chain uses TRBV28 with TRBJ2-1; D is perhaps TRBD2 (5 bases). CDR3 length: 16 residues. Germline CDR1 and CDR2: MDHEN and SYDVKM. V was pared by 3 bases and J by 4 bases, with 16 bases between. CDR3 loop: CASSFPAGGGYNEQFF. The CDR3 coding sequence is TGTGCCAGCAGTTTCCCCGCCGGAGGTGGGTACAATGAGCAGTTCTTC.

This clonotype was seen a few times. V gene TRBV5-1 combines with J gene TRBJ2-1, with TRBD2 matching over 8 bases. V gave up 3 bases and J gave up 7 bases; unmatched junction bases: 9. The germline CDR1 and CDR2 sequences are SGHRS and YFSETQ. This CDR3 is built from 15 residues. CDR3 in amino acids: CASSWAGGANNEQFF. In DNA form, the CDR3 reads TGCGCCAGCAGCTGGGCGGGGGGCGCTAATAATGAGCAGTTCTTC.

This clonotype was picked up a small number of times. V and J are TRBV6-1 and TRBJ1-2; no reliable D call. The germline V gene has CDR1 MNHNS and CDR2 SASEGT. The CDR3 loop spans 14 amino acids. V was pared by 0 bases and J by 8 bases, with 13 bases between. DNA of the CDR3: TGTGCCAGCAGTGAAGCCGGGCCAACCTCAGGCTACACCTTC. Encoded protein: CASSEAGPTSGYTF.